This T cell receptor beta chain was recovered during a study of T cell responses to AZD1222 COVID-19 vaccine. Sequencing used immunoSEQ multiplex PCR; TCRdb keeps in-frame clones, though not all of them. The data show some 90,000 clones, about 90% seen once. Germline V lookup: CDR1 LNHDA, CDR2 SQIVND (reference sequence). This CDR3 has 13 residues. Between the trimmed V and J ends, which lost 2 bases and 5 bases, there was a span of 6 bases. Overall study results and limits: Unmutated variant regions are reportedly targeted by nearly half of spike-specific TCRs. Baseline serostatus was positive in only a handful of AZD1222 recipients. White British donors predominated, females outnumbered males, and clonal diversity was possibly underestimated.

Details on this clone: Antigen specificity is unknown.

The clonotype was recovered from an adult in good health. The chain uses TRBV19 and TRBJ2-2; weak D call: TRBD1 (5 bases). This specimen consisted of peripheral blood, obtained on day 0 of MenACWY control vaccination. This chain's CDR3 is CASSIQGTGELFF. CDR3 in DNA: TGTGCCAGTAGTATACAGGGTACCGGGGAGCTGTTTTTT.